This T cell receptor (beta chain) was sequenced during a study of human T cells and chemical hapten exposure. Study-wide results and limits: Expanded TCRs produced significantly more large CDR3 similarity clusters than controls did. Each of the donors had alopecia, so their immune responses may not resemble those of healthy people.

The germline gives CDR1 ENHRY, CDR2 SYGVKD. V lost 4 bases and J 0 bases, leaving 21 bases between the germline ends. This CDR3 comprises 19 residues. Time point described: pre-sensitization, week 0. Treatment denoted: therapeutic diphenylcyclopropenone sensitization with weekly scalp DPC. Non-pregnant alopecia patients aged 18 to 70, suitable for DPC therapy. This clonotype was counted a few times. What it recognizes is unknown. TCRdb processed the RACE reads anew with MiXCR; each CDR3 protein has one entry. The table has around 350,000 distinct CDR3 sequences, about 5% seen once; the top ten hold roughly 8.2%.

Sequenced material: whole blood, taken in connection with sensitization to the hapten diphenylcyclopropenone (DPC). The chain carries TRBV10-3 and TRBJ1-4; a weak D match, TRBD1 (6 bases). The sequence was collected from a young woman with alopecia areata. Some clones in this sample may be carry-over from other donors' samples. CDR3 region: CAISALWRGEMTTNEKLFF. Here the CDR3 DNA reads TGTGCCATCAGTGCCTTATGGAGGGGGGAAATGACAACTAATGAAAAACTGTTTTTT.